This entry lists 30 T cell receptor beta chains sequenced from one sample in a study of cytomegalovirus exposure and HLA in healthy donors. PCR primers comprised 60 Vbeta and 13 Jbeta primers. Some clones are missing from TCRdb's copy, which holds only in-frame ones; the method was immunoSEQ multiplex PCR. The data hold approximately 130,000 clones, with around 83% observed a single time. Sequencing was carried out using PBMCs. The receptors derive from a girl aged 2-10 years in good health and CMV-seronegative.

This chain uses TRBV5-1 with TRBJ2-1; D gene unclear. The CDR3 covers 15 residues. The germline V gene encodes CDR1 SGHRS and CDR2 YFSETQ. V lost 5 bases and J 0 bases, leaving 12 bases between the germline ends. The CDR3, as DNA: TGCGCCAGCAGGAGTGAATCGCTCTCCTACAATGAGCAGTTCTTC. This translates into CASRSESLSYNEQFF.

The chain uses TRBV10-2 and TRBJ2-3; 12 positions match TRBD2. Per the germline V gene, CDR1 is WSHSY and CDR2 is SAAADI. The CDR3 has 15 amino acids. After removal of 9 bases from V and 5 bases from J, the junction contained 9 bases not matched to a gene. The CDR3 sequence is CASKATSGRQDTQYF. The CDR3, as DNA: TGCGCCAGTAAAGCGACTAGCGGGAGACAAGATACGCAGTATTTT.

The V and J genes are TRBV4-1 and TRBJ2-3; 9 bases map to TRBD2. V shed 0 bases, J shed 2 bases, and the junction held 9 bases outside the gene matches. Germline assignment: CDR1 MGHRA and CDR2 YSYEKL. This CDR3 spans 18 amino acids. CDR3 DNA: TGCGCCAGCAGCCAAGATTCTCCTGGGACTAGCTACACAGATACGCAGTATTTT. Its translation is CASSQDSPGTSYTDTQYF.

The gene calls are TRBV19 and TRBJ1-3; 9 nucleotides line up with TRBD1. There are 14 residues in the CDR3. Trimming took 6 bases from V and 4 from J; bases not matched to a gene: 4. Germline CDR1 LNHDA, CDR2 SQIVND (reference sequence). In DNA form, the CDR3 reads TGTGCCAGTAGGAGGACAGGGGACGGAAACACCATATATTTT. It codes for CASRRTGDGNTIYF.

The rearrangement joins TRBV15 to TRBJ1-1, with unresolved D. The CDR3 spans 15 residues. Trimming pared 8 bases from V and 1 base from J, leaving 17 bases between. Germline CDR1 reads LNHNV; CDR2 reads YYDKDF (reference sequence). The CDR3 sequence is CATAARLITNTEAFF. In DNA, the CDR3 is TGTGCCACCGCGGCTCGTTTGATCACGAACACTGAAGCTTTCTTT.

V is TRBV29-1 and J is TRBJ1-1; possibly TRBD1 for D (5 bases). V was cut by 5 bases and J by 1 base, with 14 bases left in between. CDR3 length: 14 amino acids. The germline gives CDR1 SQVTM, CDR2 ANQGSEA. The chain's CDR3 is CSVKTDLRNTEAFF. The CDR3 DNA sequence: TGCAGCGTTAAGACAGACCTAAGGAACACTGAAGCTTTCTTT. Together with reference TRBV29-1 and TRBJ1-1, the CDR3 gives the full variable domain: SAVISQKPSRDICQRGTSLTIQCQVDSQVTMMFWYRQQPGQSLTLIATANQGSEATYESGFVIDKFPISRPNLTFSTLTVSNMSPEDSSIYLCSVKTDLRNTEAFFGQGTRLTVV.

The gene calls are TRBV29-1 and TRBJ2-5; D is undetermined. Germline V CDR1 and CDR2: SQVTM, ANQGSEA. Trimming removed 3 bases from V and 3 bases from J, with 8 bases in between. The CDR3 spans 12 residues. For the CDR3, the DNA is TGCAGCGTTGAGAAGATAGAAGAGACCCAGTACTTC. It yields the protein CSVEKIEETQYF.

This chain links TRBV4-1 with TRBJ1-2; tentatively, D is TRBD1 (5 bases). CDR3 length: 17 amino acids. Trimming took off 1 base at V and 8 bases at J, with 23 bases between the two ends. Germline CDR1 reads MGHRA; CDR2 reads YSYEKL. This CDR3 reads CASSQAAWEGSGSGYTF. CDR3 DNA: TGCGCCAGCAGCCAAGCGGCTTGGGAGGGGTCAGGGAGCGGCTACACCTTC.

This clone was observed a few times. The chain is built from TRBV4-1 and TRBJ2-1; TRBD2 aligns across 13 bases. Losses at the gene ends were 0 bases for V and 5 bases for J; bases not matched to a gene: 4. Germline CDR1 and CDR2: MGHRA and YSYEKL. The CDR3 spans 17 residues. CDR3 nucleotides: TGCGCCAGCAGCCAAGATTCCGGGACTAGCGGGAACAATGAGCAGTTCTTC. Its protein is CASSQDSGTSGNNEQFF.

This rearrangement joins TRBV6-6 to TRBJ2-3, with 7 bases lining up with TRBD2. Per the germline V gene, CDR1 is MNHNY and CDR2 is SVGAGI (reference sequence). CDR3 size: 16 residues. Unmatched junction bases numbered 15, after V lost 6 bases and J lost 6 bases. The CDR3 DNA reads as TGTGCCAGCAGCGGGTTCGGCGGGGGTGTGACGGATACGCAGTATTTT. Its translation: CASSGFGGGVTDTQYF.

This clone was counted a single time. The DNA of the CDR3 is TGCGCCAGCAGCCAAGACGGGTTAGAGCAGTACTTC. This encodes CASSQDGLEQYF. The chain is built from TRBV4-1 and TRBJ2-7; D is ambiguous. The CDR3 runs to 12 residues. V lost 0 bases, J lost 7 bases, and 7 bases lay in between. The V gene's germline CDR1 is MGHRA and CDR2 YSYEKL.

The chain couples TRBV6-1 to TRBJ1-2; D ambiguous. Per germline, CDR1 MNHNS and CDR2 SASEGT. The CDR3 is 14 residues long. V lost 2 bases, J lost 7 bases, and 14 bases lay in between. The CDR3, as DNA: TGTGCCAGCAGTGAATATTTCCCGCGTTTTGGCTACACCTTC. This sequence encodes CASSEYFPRFGYTF.

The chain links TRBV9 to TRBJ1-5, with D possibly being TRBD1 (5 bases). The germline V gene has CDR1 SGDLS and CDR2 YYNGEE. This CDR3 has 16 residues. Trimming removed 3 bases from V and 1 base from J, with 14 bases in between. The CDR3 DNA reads TGTGCCAGCAGCGCCGGGGGACCCCTGAGCAATCAGCCCCAGCATTTT. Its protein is CASSAGGPLSNQPQHF.

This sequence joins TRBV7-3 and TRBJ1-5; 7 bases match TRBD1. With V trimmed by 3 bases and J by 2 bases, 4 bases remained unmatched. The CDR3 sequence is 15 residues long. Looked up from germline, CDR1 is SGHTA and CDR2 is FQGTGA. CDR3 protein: CASSFNRGGNQPQHF. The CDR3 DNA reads TGTGCCAGCAGCTTTAACAGGGGAGGCAATCAGCCCCAGCATTTT.

As DNA, the CDR3 is TGTGCCAGCAGCCCCACGGGCGGGGATGGAGCCTACACCTTC. Protein product: CASSPTGGDGAYTF. V and J are TRBV7-3 and TRBJ1-2; D unresolved. Germline V gene lookup returns CDR1 SGHTA and CDR2 FQGTGA. CDR3 length: 14 amino acids. Deletions cut 5 bases from V and 10 bases from J, with 20 bases between.

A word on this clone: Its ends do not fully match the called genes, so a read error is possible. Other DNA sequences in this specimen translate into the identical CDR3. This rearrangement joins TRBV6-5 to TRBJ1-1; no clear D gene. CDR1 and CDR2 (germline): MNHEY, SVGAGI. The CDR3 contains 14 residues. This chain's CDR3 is CASRFRGENTEAFF. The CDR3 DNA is TGTGCCAGCAGGTTTCGCGGGGAGAACACTGAAGCTTTTTTT.

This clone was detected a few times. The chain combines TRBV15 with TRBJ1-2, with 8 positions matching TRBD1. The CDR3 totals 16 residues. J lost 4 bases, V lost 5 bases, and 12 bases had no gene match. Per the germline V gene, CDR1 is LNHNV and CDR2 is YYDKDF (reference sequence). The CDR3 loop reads CATSGTQDREGYGYTF. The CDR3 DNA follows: TGTGCCACCAGCGGAACCCAGGACAGGGAAGGCTATGGCTACACCTTC.

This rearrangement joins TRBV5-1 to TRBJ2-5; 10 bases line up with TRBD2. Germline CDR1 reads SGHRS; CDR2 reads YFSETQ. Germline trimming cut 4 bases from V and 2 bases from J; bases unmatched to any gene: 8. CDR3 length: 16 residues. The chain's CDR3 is CASSIRTSGSQETQYF. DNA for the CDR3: TGCGCCAGCAGCATCCGGACTAGCGGTTCACAAGAGACCCAGTACTTC.

This CDR3 is CASMEPNRASYNEQFF. The CDR3 nucleotides are TGTGCCAGCATGGAACCGAACAGGGCCTCCTACAATGAGCAGTTCTTC. The gene calls are TRBV28 and TRBJ2-1, with D maybe TRBD1 (6 bases). V lost 7 bases and J 0 bases, leaving 16 bases between the germline ends. The germline CDR1 and CDR2 sequences are MDHEN and SYDVKM. This CDR3 spans 16 amino acids.

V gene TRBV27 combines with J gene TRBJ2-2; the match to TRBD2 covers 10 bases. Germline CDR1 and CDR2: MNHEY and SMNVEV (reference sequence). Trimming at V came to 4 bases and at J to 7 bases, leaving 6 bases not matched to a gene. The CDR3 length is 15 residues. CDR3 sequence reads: CASSSPTSGVGELFF. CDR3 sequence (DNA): TGTGCCAGCAGTTCCCCAACTAGCGGGGTCGGGGAGCTGTTTTTT.

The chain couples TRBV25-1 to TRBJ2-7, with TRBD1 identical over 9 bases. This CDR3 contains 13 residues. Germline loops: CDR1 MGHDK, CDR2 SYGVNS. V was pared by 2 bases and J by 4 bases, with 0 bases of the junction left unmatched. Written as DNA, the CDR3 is TGTGCCAGCAGTGAAGGGACAGGGTACGAGCAGTACTTC. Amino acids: CASSEGTGYEQYF.

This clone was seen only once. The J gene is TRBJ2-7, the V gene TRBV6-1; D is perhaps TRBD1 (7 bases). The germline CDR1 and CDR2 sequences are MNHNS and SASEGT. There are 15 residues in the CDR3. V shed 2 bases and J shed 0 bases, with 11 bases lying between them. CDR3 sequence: CASSETGDSSYEQYF. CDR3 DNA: TGTGCCAGCAGTGAAACGGGGGACAGCTCCTACGAGCAGTACTTC.

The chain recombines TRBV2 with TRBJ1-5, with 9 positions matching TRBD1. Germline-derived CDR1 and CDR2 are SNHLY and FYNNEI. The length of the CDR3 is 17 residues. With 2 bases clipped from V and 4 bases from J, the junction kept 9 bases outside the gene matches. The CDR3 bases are TGTGCCAGCAGTGAATTAGGGACAGGGAGTTCAAATCAGCCCCAGCATTTT. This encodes CASSELGTGSSNQPQHF.

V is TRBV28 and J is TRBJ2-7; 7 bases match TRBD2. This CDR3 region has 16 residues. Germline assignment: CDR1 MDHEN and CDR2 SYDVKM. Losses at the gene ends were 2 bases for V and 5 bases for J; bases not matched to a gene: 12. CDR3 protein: CASSLPPGLPANEQYF. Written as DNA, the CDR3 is TGTGCCAGCAGTTTACCTCCGGGACTACCCGCCAACGAGCAGTACTTC.

The CDR3 loop is CAWTPVNSNQPQHF. CDR3 coding DNA: TGTGCCTGGACCCCGGTAAATAGCAATCAGCCCCAGCATTTT. This chain links TRBV30 with TRBJ1-5; D is unclear. The germline V and J ends were trimmed by 4 bases and 0 bases, with 10 bases remaining between them. The CDR3 is made up of 14 amino acids. Germline V CDR1 and CDR2: GTSNPN, SVGIG (reference sequence). Supplemented by reference TRBV30 and TRBJ1-5, the full variable domain reads SQTIHQWPATLVQPVGSPLSLECTVEGTSNPNLYWYRQAAGRGLQLLFYSVGIGQISSEVPQNLSASRPQDRQFILSSKKLLLSDSGFYLCAWTPVNSNQPQHFGDGTRLSIL.

CDR3 amino acids: CASSFLAGSTDTQYF. The CDR3 DNA reads TGTGCCAGCAGTTTCCTAGCGGGAAGCACAGATACGCAGTATTTT. The J gene is TRBJ2-3, the V gene TRBV27, with 9 positions matching TRBD2. There are 15 residues in the CDR3. The V segment lost 3 bases and the J segment 0 bases; nucleotides outside the gene matches: 1. Germline V lookup: CDR1 MNHEY, CDR2 SMNVEV (reference sequence).

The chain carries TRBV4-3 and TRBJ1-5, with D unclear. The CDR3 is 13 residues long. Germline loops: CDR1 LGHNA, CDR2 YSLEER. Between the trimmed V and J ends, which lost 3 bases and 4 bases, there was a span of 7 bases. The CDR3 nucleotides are TGCGCCAGCAGCCAGGGCCTGAATCAGCCCCAGCATTTT. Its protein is CASSQGLNQPQHF.

In DNA form, the CDR3 reads TGTGCCAGCAATACCGGACAGCAGTCCTATGGCTACACCTTC. Amino acid sequence: CASNTGQQSYGYTF. This sequence joins TRBV6-6 and TRBJ1-2; TRBD1 might be the D (6 bases). The CDR3 sequence is 14 residues long. CDR1 MNHNY and CDR2 SVGAGI come from the germline V gene (reference sequence). Trimming took off 7 bases at V and 4 bases at J, with 16 bases between the two ends.

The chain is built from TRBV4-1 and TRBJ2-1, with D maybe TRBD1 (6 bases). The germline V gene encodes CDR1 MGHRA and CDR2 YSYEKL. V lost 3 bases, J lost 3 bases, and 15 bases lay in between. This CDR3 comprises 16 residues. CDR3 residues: CASSQTTGRVYNEQFF. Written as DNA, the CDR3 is TGCGCCAGCAGCCAGACTACAGGGAGAGTCTACAATGAGCAGTTCTTC.

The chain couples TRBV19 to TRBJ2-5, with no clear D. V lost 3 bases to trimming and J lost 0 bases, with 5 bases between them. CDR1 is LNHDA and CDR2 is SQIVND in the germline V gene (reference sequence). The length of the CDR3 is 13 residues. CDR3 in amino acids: CASSIPYQETQYF. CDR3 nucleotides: TGTGCCAGTAGTATTCCGTACCAAGAGACCCAGTACTTC.